These 12 T cell receptor beta chains share one sample of origin, sequenced in a study of T cell responses to AZD1222 COVID-19 vaccine. Profiling relied on immunoSEQ multiplex PCR, and the TCRdb table lists in-frame clones only, not all of them. The data show over 100,000 clones, roughly 92% seen once. The sample was peripheral blood, taken on day 0 of AZD1222 vaccination. The receptor source for this set is an adult in good health.

This clone appeared once. The genes are TRBV5-3 and TRBJ2-7; 9 nucleotides align to TRBD1. TRBV5-3 belongs to the ORF category, with a function that is uncertain. This CDR3 spans 15 amino acids. The junction had 10 bases not matched to a gene; V was cut back by 4 bases and J by 5 bases. The CDR3 nucleotides read TGTGCCAGAAGCCGGCCGGGACAGGGTCGCAACGAGCAGTACTTC. Protein: CARSRPGQGRNEQYF.

A few counts support this clone. The chain combines TRBV19 with TRBJ1-3, with TRBD1 identical over 8 bases. Germline lookup yields CDR1 LNHDA and CDR2 SQIVND (reference sequence). The trim removed 7 bases at V and 3 bases at J, leaving 11 bases unmatched. The CDR3 consists of 16 residues. This CDR3 reads CASTTPTGVHGNTIYF. CDR3 bases: TGTGCCAGTACCACCCCGACAGGGGTTCATGGAAACACCATATATTTT. Based on the CDR3 plus reference TRBV19 and TRBJ1-3, the full variable domain is DGGITQSPKYLFRKEGQNVTLSCEQNLNHDAMYWYRQDPGQGLRLIYYSQIVNDFQKGDIAEGYSVSREKKESFPLTVTSAQKNPTAFYLCASTTPTGVHGNTIYFGEGSWLTVV.

The chain uses TRBV7-9 and TRBJ1-3; a weak D match, TRBD1 (6 bases). The germline gives CDR1 SEHNR, CDR2 FQNEAQ (reference sequence). Deletions cut 5 bases from V and 1 base from J, with 15 bases between. This CDR3 spans 16 amino acids. The chain's CDR3 is CASSIRGGLSGNTIYF. DNA for the CDR3: TGTGCCAGCAGCATACGAGGGGGTCTGTCTGGAAACACCATATATTTT.

This chain links TRBV7-9 with TRBJ1-4; D is perhaps TRBD1 (5 bases). Per germline, CDR1 SEHNR and CDR2 FQNEAQ (reference sequence). V lost 1 base to trimming and J lost 4 bases, with 10 bases between them. The CDR3 runs to 15 residues. CDR3 region: CASSLDGTDNEKLFF. The CDR3, as DNA: TGTGCCAGCAGCTTAGACGGGACGGATAATGAAAAACTGTTTTTT.

V gene TRBV5-3 combines with J gene TRBJ2-3; D gene unclear. TRBV5-3 falls under the ORF class, with uncertain function. V was cut by 4 bases and J by 4 bases, with 19 bases left in between. The CDR3 sequence is 16 residues long. The CDR3 loop reads CARSINRAPLPDTQYF. The DNA of the CDR3 is TGTGCCAGAAGCATCAACCGGGCGCCCCTTCCAGATACGCAGTATTTT.

The V and J genes are TRBV19 and TRBJ1-5; TRBD1 might be the D (5 bases). This CDR3 is built from 15 residues. V dropped 5 bases and J dropped 4 bases, with 15 bases sitting between them. Germline V gene data show CDR1 as LNHDA and CDR2 as SQIVND (reference sequence). CDR3 nucleotide sequence: TGTGCCAGTAGTTCGCCGGGGACTGATAATCAGCCCCAGCATTTT. As protein: CASSSPGTDNQPQHF.

The chain combines TRBV4-2 with TRBJ1-6, with no clear D. The CDR3 has 17 amino acids. The V end was cut by 0 bases, the J end by 2 bases, with 11 bases between. Per the germline V gene, CDR1 is LGHNA and CDR2 is YNFKEQ. CDR3 amino acids: CASSQESLSTYNSPLHF. CDR3 in DNA: TGTGCCAGCAGCCAAGAGTCTCTGAGCACCTATAATTCACCCCTCCACTTT.

V gene TRBV19 combines with J gene TRBJ1-5; D is unresolved. This CDR3 contains 13 residues. Germline V gene lookup returns CDR1 LNHDA and CDR2 SQIVND (reference sequence). With 5 bases removed from V and 3 bases from J, the gap between germline ends came to 8 bases. CDR3 amino acids: CASSAETNQPQHF. The CDR3 DNA follows: TGTGCCAGTAGTGCTGAGACCAATCAGCCCCAGCATTTT.

V usage is TRBV2 and J usage is TRBJ1-2; D uncertain. Trimming pared 7 bases from V and 4 bases from J, leaving 10 bases between. The CDR3 spans 12 residues. Germline V gene data show CDR1 as SNHLY and CDR2 as FYNNEI. The CDR3 is CASTSTAYGYTF. In DNA, the CDR3 is TGTGCCAGCACCTCGACTGCCTATGGCTACACCTTC. The complete variable domain, with remaining parts taken from reference TRBV2 and TRBJ1-2, reads EPEVTQTPSHQVTQMGQEVILRCVPISNHLYFYWYRQILGQKVEFLVSFYNNEISEKSEIFDDQFSVERPDGSNFTLKIRSTKLEDSAMYFCASTSTAYGYTFGSGTRLTVV.

This chain links TRBV28 with TRBJ1-2, with TRBD1 matching over 8 bases. CDR3 length: 19 amino acids. Per germline, CDR1 MDHEN and CDR2 SYDVKM. Trimming at V came to 4 bases and at J to 0 bases, leaving 16 bases not matched to a gene. CDR3 bases: TGTGCCAGCAGTTCCTACACGACAGGGGCCACAACTACTAACTATGGCTACACCTTC. This gives the protein CASSSYTTGATTTNYGYTF.

The CDR3: CASSLQGEMNTEAFF. For the CDR3, the DNA is TGTGCCAGCAGTTTACAGGGGGAAATGAACACTGAAGCTTTCTTT. The V call is TRBV2, the J call TRBJ1-1; TRBD1 aligns across 8 bases. Germline lookup yields CDR1 SNHLY and CDR2 FYNNEI. V shed 5 bases and J 0 bases; nucleotides not matched to a gene: 5. This CDR3 comprises 15 residues.

V is TRBV7-9 and J is TRBJ2-7; maybe TRBD2 (7 bases). Trimming took 1 base from V and 3 from J, leaving 13 bases between them. The CDR3 runs to 15 residues. Germline CDR1 reads SEHNR; CDR2 reads FQNEAQ (reference sequence). The CDR3, as DNA: TGTGCCAGCAGCTTAGGCGGGAGAGGGGGCTACGAGCAGTACTTC. This codes for CASSLGGRGGYEQYF.